This T cell receptor (beta chain) came from a study of molecular identifiers for immune sequencing clone quantification. TCRdb reprocessed the PCR reads with MiXCR, giving one entry per CDR3 protein. Of just under 650,000 distinct CDR3 sequences detected, 15% to 20% appear once; the ten largest clones hold 0.85% to 0.9%. Worth noting for this clonotype: One end of the junction fails to match germline, which may point to a read error.

The authors gated naive CD8 T cells as CD8+CD4-CCR7+CD45RA+ for sorting. The CDR3 runs 16 residues. CDR1 and CDR2 from the germline V gene are LNHDA and SQIVND (reference sequence). The sequenced material came from naive CD8+ T cells from blood, with Jurkat cell RNA spiked in. Stated subset: FACS-sorted CD8+CD4-CCR7+CD45RA+ naive T cells. V gene TRBV19 combines with J gene TRBJ1-6; D perhaps matches TRBD1 (5 bases). The TCR sequence derives from a human donor in good health. Some libraries in this study had Jurkat cell RNA spiked in. The CDR3 here is CVSSPGGRSYNSPLHF. CDR3 sequence (DNA): TGTGTCAGTAGCCCCGGGGGTCGCTCCTATAATTCACCCCTCCACTTT.